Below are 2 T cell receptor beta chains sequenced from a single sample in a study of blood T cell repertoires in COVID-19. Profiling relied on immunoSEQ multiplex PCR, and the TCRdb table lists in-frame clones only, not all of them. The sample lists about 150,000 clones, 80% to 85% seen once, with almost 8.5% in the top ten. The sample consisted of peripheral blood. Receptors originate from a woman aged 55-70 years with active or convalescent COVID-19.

Written as DNA, the CDR3 is TGTGCCAGCAGCCAGCAGGGGGCCTACTATGGCTACACCTTC. Translated, it gives CASSQQGAYYGYTF. The rearrangement joins TRBV5-4 to TRBJ1-2; 8 bases agree with TRBD1. V lost 4 bases, J lost 3 bases, and 5 bases stayed unmatched. CDR3 length equals 14 residues. Germline V CDR1 and CDR2: SGHNT, YYREEE (reference sequence).

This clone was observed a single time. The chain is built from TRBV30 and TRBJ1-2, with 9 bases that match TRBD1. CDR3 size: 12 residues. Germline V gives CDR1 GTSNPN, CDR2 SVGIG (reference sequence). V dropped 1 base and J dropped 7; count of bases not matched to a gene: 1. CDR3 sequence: CAWSGTGVGYTF. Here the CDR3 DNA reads TGTGCCTGGAGTGGGACAGGGGTTGGCTACACCTTC. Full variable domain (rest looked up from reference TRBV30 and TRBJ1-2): SQTIHQWPATLVQPVGSPLSLECTVEGTSNPNLYWYRQAAGRGLQLLFYSVGIGQISSEVPQNLSASRPQDRQFILSSKKLLLSDSGFYLCAWSGTGVGYTFGSGTRLTVV.